This T cell receptor (beta chain) is drawn from a study of T cell responses to AZD1222 COVID-19 vaccine. The CDR3 totals 14 residues. Germline CDR1 is MNHEY and CDR2 is SMNVEV (reference sequence). Trimming cost V 2 bases and J 2 bases, with 9 bases left between them. Repertoires were generated with immunoSEQ multiplex PCR, while TCRdb's copy carries only in-frame clones and drops some. The table includes 160,000 or so clones, about 87% detected once. Here the sequenced sample was peripheral blood, taken 28 days after the second dose of the MenACWY control vaccine. This sequence originates from an adult who received the MenACWY meningococcal vaccine as a control. The V gene is TRBV27, the J gene TRBJ1-1; D is ambiguous. The CDR3 DNA is TGTGCCAGCAGTTTAGTGGGCCTCAACACTGAAGCTTTCTTT. Residues: CASSLVGLNTEAFF.